This T cell receptor beta chain comes out of a study of T cells in Graves' hyperthyroidism and ophthalmopathy. This clonotype appeared a few times. Its antigen is as yet unknown. This CDR3 has 20 residues. Germline lookup yields CDR1 SNHLY and CDR2 FYNNEI. V lost 6 bases to trimming and J lost 2 bases; unmatched junction nucleotides: 19. Study-level results: Before onset, ophthalmopathy was predicted by the model a median about 6.2 months earlier. The majority of expanded thyroid clonotypes above 0.001 also appeared in blood.

The authors deemed Graves' hyperthyroidism stable absent ophthalmopathy progression within 18 months. Approximately 9.3 ml of fresh peripheral blood supplied the PBMCs. TCR beta CDR3 regions were amplified from RNA transcripts. The HTBI primer set drove a first-round RT-PCR of the TCR CDR3. TCRdb called the multiplex PCR reads again in MiXCR, with one record for every CDR3 protein. The data show 700,000 to 850,000 distinct CDR3 sequences, roughly 32% seen once. The sample comprised blood. The rearrangement joins TRBV2 to TRBJ1-6; 7 nucleotides align to TRBD1. The sequence derives from a woman between 40 and 55 years old with Graves' hyperthyroidism. The CDR3 coding sequence is TGTGCCAGCAGCCCAAGGCCGAGGGGGCGGATCGACCCCTATAATTCACCCCTCCACTTT. Protein product: CASSPRPRGRIDPYNSPLHF.